The 26 T cell receptor beta chains below all came from one sample that was sequenced in a study of T-cell reconstitution after alpha-beta-depleted transplantation in children. As it was prepared, the TCRbeta library received unique molecular identifiers. TCRdb fed the PCR reads into MiXCR, producing one record per CDR3 protein. Of about 830,000 distinct CDR3 sequences in the sample, roughly 16% are singletons; the top ten hold approximately 4.5%. Sequences were derived from PBMCs, mostly from graft donor cells, sampled 360 days after TCRalphabeta/CD19-depleted stem cell transplant. These receptors all come from a male patient younger than 18 who had a stem cell transplant for acute lymphoblastic leukemia, so the T cells may come from the graft donor.

The chain recombines TRBV2 with TRBJ2-7; TRBD2 matches at 9 bases. Germline V gene sequence: CDR1 SNHLY, CDR2 FYNNEI. V lost 10 bases, J lost 1 base, and 20 bases stayed unmatched. The CDR3 is 18 residues long. The CDR3 bases are TGTGCCACCGAAACGCTGGGAGGGGTTAGCGGGAGATCCTACGAGCAGTACTTC. Its translation: CATETLGGVSGRSYEQYF.

This clonotype has at least ten counts. The J gene is TRBJ2-7, the V gene TRBV15, with TRBD2 matching 8 bases. J gave up 7 bases and V 1 base, and 12 bases lay outside the gene matches. The CDR3 is made up of 16 amino acids. Germline values: CDR1 LNHNV, CDR2 YYDKDF (reference sequence). CDR3 sequence: CATSRVGRSGSREQYF. CDR3 DNA: TGTGCCACCAGCAGAGTAGGGAGAAGCGGGAGTCGAGAGCAGTACTTC. The full variable domain, completed using reference TRBV15 and TRBJ2-7, is DAMVIQNPRYQVTQFGKPVTLSCSQTLNHNVMYWYQQKSSQAPKLLFHYYDKDFNNEADTPDNFQSRRPNTSFCFLDIRSPGLGDTAMYLCATSRVGRSGSREQYFGPGTRLTVT.

This clonotype has just a few counts. The rearrangement uses TRBV15 and TRBJ2-4, with a possible D match to TRBD1 (7 bases). Trimming took 0 bases from V and 6 from J, leaving 12 bases between them. The CDR3 loop spans 15 amino acids. Germline V lookup: CDR1 LNHNV, CDR2 YYDKDF (reference sequence). The CDR3 reads CATSRDRGTANIQYF. For the CDR3, the DNA is TGTGCCACCAGCAGAGATCGGGGGACAGCAAACATTCAGTACTTC.

The chain links TRBV5-1 to TRBJ2-5; 11 bases map to TRBD2. The CDR3 length is 15 residues. The ends lost 7 bases at V and 4 bases at J; junction bases unmatched: 9. Germline V gene data show CDR1 as SGHRS and CDR2 as YFSETQ. CDR3 amino acids: CASGKGTSGLETQYF. The CDR3 nucleotides read TGCGCCAGCGGAAAGGGGACTAGCGGCTTAGAGACCCAGTACTTC. Looking up the rest from reference TRBV5-1 and TRBJ2-5 gives the full variable domain: KAGVTQTPRYLIKTRGQQVTLSCSPISGHRSVSWYQQTPGQGLQFLFEYFSETQRNKGNFPGRFSGRQFSNSRSEMNVSTLELGDSALYLCASGKGTSGLETQYFGPGTRLLVL.

The chain joins TRBV12-3 or TRBV12-4 to TRBJ1-2; TRBD1 agrees at 9 bases. This CDR3 region has 14 residues. The ends lost 0 bases at V and 5 bases at J; junction bases unmatched: 1. In DNA form, the CDR3 reads TGTGCCAGCAGTTTAGCGGACAGGGGTTATGGCTACACCTTC. Translation gives CASSLADRGYGYTF.

This clonotype was seen more than once but under ten times. The chain links TRBV12-3 or TRBV12-4 to TRBJ2-3; 8 bases align to TRBD2. CDR3 length equals 13 residues. J lost 9 bases, V lost 5 bases, and 7 bases had no gene match. CDR3 nucleotides: TGTGCCAGCAGTACCCGGGGGGGGACAACGCAGTATTTT. Translated: CASSTRGGTTQYF.

The CDR3 DNA reads TGCGCCAGCAGCTTGACAACCTGGACAGGGGGATACGAGCAGTACTTC. It specifies CASSLTTWTGGYEQYF. The chain employs TRBV5-1 and TRBJ2-7, with 10 positions matching TRBD1. The trim removed 1 base at V and 4 bases at J, leaving 8 bases unmatched. Germline assignment: CDR1 SGHRS and CDR2 YFSETQ. The CDR3 runs to 16 residues.

V usage is TRBV12-3 or TRBV12-4 and J usage is TRBJ2-4, with 7 positions matching TRBD2. With 5 bases clipped from V and 5 bases from J, the junction kept 9 bases outside the gene matches. CDR3 length equals 15 residues. The CDR3 DNA sequence: TGTGCCAGCAGTGGGGGGGTTGTCGGTCAAAACATTCAGTACTTC. Amino acid sequence: CASSGGVVGQNIQYF.

In its sample, this clonotype was seen many times. The chain employs TRBV5-1 and TRBJ2-2, with 10 bases that match TRBD2. Germline V gene data show CDR1 as SGHRS and CDR2 as YFSETQ. Unmatched junction bases numbered 8, after V lost 4 bases and J lost 8 bases. This CDR3 contains 15 residues. For the CDR3, the DNA is TGCGCCAGCAGCCCTAATCTAGCGGGAGAGGGGGAGCTGTTTTTT. As protein: CASSPNLAGEGELFF.

This clonotype has only a few counts. This chain links TRBV12-3 or TRBV12-4 with TRBJ2-1; 14 positions match TRBD2. The CDR3 is made up of 17 amino acids. The V segment lost 2 bases and the J segment 3 bases; nucleotides outside the gene matches: 3. CDR3 in DNA: TGTGCCAGCAGTTTAAAGACTAGCGGGAGGGACTACAATGAGCAGTTCTTC. Its translation: CASSLKTSGRDYNEQFF.

The rearrangement joins TRBV5-1 to TRBJ2-3; tentatively, D is TRBD2 (5 bases). The CDR3 is 15 residues long. Germline CDR1 SGHRS, CDR2 YFSETQ. Trimming removed 7 bases at V and 4 bases at J, with 19 bases between. CDR3 sequence reads: CASSFVSLDSDTQYF. The CDR3 bases are TGCGCCAGCTCCTTTGTTAGCCTGGACTCAGATACGCAGTATTTT.

The chain couples TRBV7-8 to TRBJ2-3; D possibly corresponds to TRBD2 (5 bases). The V gene's germline CDR1 is SGHVS and CDR2 FQNEAQ. V was cut by 8 bases and J by 1 base, with 19 bases left in between. The CDR3 is 16 residues long. For the CDR3, the DNA is TGTGCCAGCTCAACGGTAGCGCCCGGGGGCACAGATACGCAGTATTTT. It encodes CASSTVAPGGTDTQYF. The full variable domain, completed using reference TRBV7-8 and TRBJ2-3, is GAGVSQSPRYKVAKRGQDVALRCDPISGHVSLFWYQQALGQGPEFLTYFQNEAQLDKSGLPSDRFFAERPEGSVSTLKIQRTQQEDSAVYLCASSTVAPGGTDTQYFGPGTRLTVL.

The sample holds a few counts of this clonotype. The rearrangement joins TRBV27 to TRBJ1-4; D may be TRBD1 (5 bases). V was clipped by 8 bases and J by 8 bases, with 15 bases between them. The CDR3 is made up of 13 amino acids. Germline CDR1 MNHEY, CDR2 SMNVEV (reference sequence). The CDR3 region is CASLGGSDEKLFF. CDR3 DNA sequence: TGTGCCAGCCTGGGGGGTTCAGACGAAAAACTGTTTTTT.

The chain combines TRBV6-1 with TRBJ2-7, with TRBD1 matching 10 bases. The CDR3 runs 15 residues. Per germline, CDR1 MNHNS and CDR2 SASEGT. After removal of 9 bases from V and 2 bases from J, the junction contained 10 bases not matched to a gene. CDR3 DNA sequence: TGTGCCAGTGGAGATCGGACAGGGGGGACCTACGAGCAGTACTTC. Translated, it gives CASGDRTGGTYEQYF.

The chain joins TRBV20-1 to TRBJ2-7, with TRBD2 matching 7 bases. CDR1 is DFQATT, CDR2 SNEGSKA, per germline (reference sequence). V lost 2 bases to trimming and J lost 5 bases; unmatched junction nucleotides: 3. This CDR3 is built from 12 residues. This CDR3 is CSARRLADEQYF. CDR3 in DNA: TGCAGTGCTAGAAGGCTAGCGGACGAGCAGTACTTC.

This clonotype turned up a few times. The CDR3 sequence: CASSPTTRGLVYYGYTF. CDR3 DNA sequence: TGTGCCAGCAGCCCTACTACCCGCGGACTCGTCTACTATGGCTACACCTTC. The chain couples TRBV7-2 to TRBJ1-2, with D unclear. V lost 5 bases, J lost 3 bases, and 22 bases lay in between. CDR1 and CDR2 (germline): SGHTA, FQGNSA. The CDR3 has 17 amino acids.

J is TRBJ2-6 and V is TRBV23-1; perhaps TRBD1 as D (5 bases). TRBV23-1 is noted as an ORF with a role that remains uncertain. With 0 bases removed from V and 0 bases from J, the gap between germline ends came to 27 bases. The CDR3 sequence is 23 residues long. The CDR3 spells CASSQSLGQTPLVFLSGANVLTF. In DNA form, the CDR3 reads TGCGCCAGCAGTCAATCTCTCGGACAAACGCCCCTCGTTTTTCTCTCTGGGGCCAACGTCCTGACTTTC.

In this sample, this clonotype turned up a few times. The chain recombines TRBV29-1 with TRBJ2-2; perhaps TRBD2 as D (5 bases). Trimming removed 5 bases from V and 4 bases from J, with 17 bases in between. Germline V CDR1 and CDR2: SQVTM, ANQGSEA. The length of the CDR3 is 15 residues. The CDR3 DNA is TGCAGCGTTCAGTCGGGTGCGGAGGCCACCGGGGAGCTGTTTTTT. Protein sequence: CSVQSGAEATGELFF.

Only a few counts were recorded for this clonotype. The chain couples TRBV20-1 to TRBJ2-7; D call uncertain. V was cut by 3 bases and J by 0 bases, with 12 bases left in between. CDR3 size: 14 residues. Germline V CDR1 and CDR2: DFQATT, SNEGSKA (reference sequence). CDR3 amino acids: CSASPRESSYEQYF. CDR3 sequence (DNA): TGCAGTGCTAGTCCTCGCGAGAGCTCCTACGAGCAGTACTTC.

In its sample, this clonotype was seen a few times. This chain uses TRBV27 with TRBJ1-5, with D possibly being TRBD1 (5 bases). V was trimmed by 0 bases and J by 16 bases, leaving 16 bases between them. This CDR3 comprises 13 residues. CDR1 is MNHEY, CDR2 SMNVEV, per germline (reference sequence). The CDR3 is CASSLSPGTPPHF. In DNA form, the CDR3 reads TGTGCCAGCAGTTTATCCCCCGGGACGCCCCCTCATTTT.

This clonotype was recorded a few times. The chain has TRBV20-1 and TRBJ1-1; D is unclear. Germline-derived CDR1 and CDR2 are DFQATT and SNEGSKA (reference sequence). This CDR3 comprises 12 residues. V lost 6 bases, J lost 1 base, and 9 bases lay in between. CDR3 DNA: TGCAGTGCCTTCATACAGAACACTGAAGCTTTCTTT. Protein sequence: CSAFIQNTEAFF.

The CDR3 loop reads CASSPQGKAYNEQFF. The CDR3 DNA reads TGTGCCAGCAGCCCCCAGGGTAAGGCCTACAATGAGCAGTTCTTC. This sequence joins TRBV7-9 and TRBJ2-1; a possible D gene is TRBD1 (5 bases). Germline V gene lookup returns CDR1 SEHNR and CDR2 FQNEAQ (reference sequence). Trimming pared 5 bases from V and 2 bases from J, leaving 13 bases between. The CDR3 is made up of 15 amino acids.

There are many counts of this clonotype. The rearrangement joins TRBV27 to TRBJ2-2, with 7 bases lining up with TRBD1. CDR3 length: 16 residues. The junction had 8 bases not matched to a gene; V was cut back by 6 bases and J by 1 base. Germline V gene data show CDR1 as MNHEY and CDR2 as SMNVEV (reference sequence). For the CDR3, the DNA is TGTGCCAGCAGCCACACAGGGGCCGGGAACACCGGGGAGCTGTTTTTT. Translation: CASSHTGAGNTGELFF.

This clonotype was seen a few times. The V gene is TRBV4-1, the J gene TRBJ2-7; D not resolved. The CDR3 totals 14 residues. Trimming left V 2 bases short and J 0 bases short, with 8 bases between. The germline V gene has CDR1 MGHRA and CDR2 YSYEKL. The chain's CDR3 is CASSQQDASYEQYF. The CDR3, as DNA: TGCGCCAGCAGCCAACAGGACGCCTCCTACGAGCAGTACTTC.

Ten or more counts support this clonotype. The chain joins TRBV29-1 to TRBJ1-1; 8 bases agree with TRBD1. Losses at the gene ends were 5 bases for V and 12 bases for J; bases not matched to a gene: 23. The germline CDR1 and CDR2 sequences are SQVTM and ANQGSEA. The CDR3 contains 16 residues. Here the CDR3 DNA reads TGCAGCGTTCAGGACAGGGTGAGCTTCGGCAGCCCCTTTTCTTTCTTT. This translates into CSVQDRVSFGSPFSFF. Full variable domain (rest looked up from reference TRBV29-1 and TRBJ1-1): SAVISQKPSRDICQRGTSLTIQCQVDSQVTMMFWYRQQPGQSLTLIATANQGSEATYESGFVIDKFPISRPNLTFSTLTVSNMSPEDSSIYLCSVQDRVSFGSPFSFFGQGTRLTVV.

This clonotype appeared many times. The chain recombines TRBV2 with TRBJ2-7; TRBD2 matches at 7 bases. The V segment lost 3 bases and the J segment 3 bases; nucleotides outside the gene matches: 2. Looked up from germline, CDR1 is SNHLY and CDR2 is FYNNEI. The CDR3 totals 13 residues. DNA of the CDR3: TGTGCCAGCAGTGAGGCTAGCGGCTACGAGCAGTACTTC. Its translation is CASSEASGYEQYF.